The clone carrying this T cell receptor beta chain appeared many times. Via MiXCR, TCRdb re-called the RT-PCR reads, giving one row per CDR3 protein. This sample has approximately 490,000 distinct CDR3 sequences; less than 7.5% occur once, and the top ten carry around 14%. This record comes from a study of response to subunit inactivated influenza vaccine. The V gene lost 1 base and the J gene lost 6 bases, with 11 bases spanning the gap. The CDR3 is 14 amino acids. The V gene's germline CDR1 is SGHRS and CDR2 YFSETQ. This clonotype was sampled from a man aged 45-69 years who received an inactivated influenza vaccine. The material sequenced was PBMCs from blood, taken around 2 years after vaccination. The chain couples TRBV5-1 to TRBJ2-1, with D possibly matching TRBD2 (6 bases). DNA for the CDR3: TGCGCCAGCAGCTTGAACGTGGGGGGCAATGAGCAGTTCTTC. Encoded protein: CASSLNVGGNEQFF.